The T cell receptor (beta chain) described here comes from a study of CD8 T cells in ankylosing spondylitis. The study, taken as a whole, reports: It appeared that ankylosing spondylitis blood was characterized by a TCR beta motif of about eight highly homologous variants. Reports say disease-linked clones showed up significantly more in matched ankylosing spondylitis synovial fluid.

With molecular barcodes, quantitative 5'-RACE was used to make the TCR beta libraries. TCRdb processed the 5' RACE reads anew with MiXCR; each CDR3 protein has one entry. The table lists some 840,000 distinct CDR3 sequences, about 11% of them singletons. Per germline, CDR1 SGHRS and CDR2 YFSETQ. There are 17 residues in the CDR3. Trimming removed 1 base at V and 4 bases at J, with 18 bases between. At least ten counts were recorded for this clonotype. The antigen is unknown. This sequence was found in a male donor with ankylosing spondylitis. The chain combines TRBV5-1 with TRBJ1-3; tentative D call: TRBD1 (6 bases). The sequenced sample consisted of blood, either unsorted or a sorted T cell fraction (not recorded which). The CDR3 reads CASSLWSSQGTGNTIYF. The CDR3 bases are TGCGCCAGCAGCTTGTGGTCCTCACAGGGCACCGGAAACACCATATATTTT. The full variable domain, completed using reference TRBV5-1 and TRBJ1-3, is KAGVTQTPRYLIKTRGQQVTLSCSPISGHRSVSWYQQTPGQGLQFLFEYFSETQRNKGNFPGRFSGRQFSNSRSEMNVSTLELGDSALYLCASSLWSSQGTGNTIYFGEGSWLTVV.